This TCR beta chain stems from a study of T-cell memory formation after mild COVID-19. Study background: TCR clusters showed largely donor specificity. Findings of the study overall: Clones contracting day 15 to 85 were balanced CD4/CD8; later expanders leaned CD4+.

This clonotype was seen just once. Its antigen is undetermined. CDR1 SGDLS and CDR2 YYNGEE come from the germline V gene. V lost 0 bases and J lost 5; bases outside the gene matches: 8. The CDR3 consists of 17 residues. TCR alpha and TCR beta cDNA libraries carrying sample barcodes and UMIs came from 5'RACE with constant-segment primers. MiXCR, run by TCRdb on the 5' RACE reads, gives a single entry per CDR3 protein. The data hold hundreds of thousands of distinct CDR3 sequences, with about 23% observed a single time. The sequencing sample was made of PBMCs or a T cell subset sorted from them (not recorded which). The chain uses TRBV9 and TRBJ2-1; 10 bases map to TRBD2. This TCR was recovered from an adult woman who had mild COVID-19 (a few samples of this study predate the infection). Cell type and time point are not known. The CDR3: CASSVGALAGVHNEQFF. The CDR3 DNA is TGTGCCAGCAGCGTAGGGGCGCTAGCGGGAGTCCACAATGAGCAGTTCTTC.